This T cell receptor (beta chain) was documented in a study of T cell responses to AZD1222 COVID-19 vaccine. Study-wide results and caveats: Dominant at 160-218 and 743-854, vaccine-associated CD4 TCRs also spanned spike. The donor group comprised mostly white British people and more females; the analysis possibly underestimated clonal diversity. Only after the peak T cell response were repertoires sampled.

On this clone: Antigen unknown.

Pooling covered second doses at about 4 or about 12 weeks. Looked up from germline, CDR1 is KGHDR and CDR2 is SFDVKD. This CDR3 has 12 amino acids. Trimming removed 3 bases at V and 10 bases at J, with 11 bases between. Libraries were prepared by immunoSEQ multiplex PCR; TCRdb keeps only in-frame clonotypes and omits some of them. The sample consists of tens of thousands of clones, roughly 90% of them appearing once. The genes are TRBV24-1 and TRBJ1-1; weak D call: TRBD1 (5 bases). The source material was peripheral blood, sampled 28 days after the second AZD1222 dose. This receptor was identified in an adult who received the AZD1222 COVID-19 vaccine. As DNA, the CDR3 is TGTGCCACCAGTGATGTAAGGGGCGCAGCTTTCTTT. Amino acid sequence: CATSDVRGAAFF.